Shown below are 23 T cell receptor beta chains from a single sample sequenced in a study of blood T cell repertoires in COVID-19. Repertoires were generated with immunoSEQ multiplex PCR, while TCRdb's copy carries only in-frame clones and drops some. Of about 60,000 clones in the sample, around 90% were seen once. The material sequenced was peripheral blood. Receptors originate from a man between 60 and 70 years old with acute or convalescent COVID-19.

V gene TRBV2 combines with J gene TRBJ2-5; TRBD2 matches 10 bases. Germline V gene lookup returns CDR1 SNHLY and CDR2 FYNNEI. V trimming: 4 bases; J trimming: 4 bases; junction bases outside the gene matches: 0. The CDR3 spans 13 residues. The CDR3 loop is CASSGLAGETQYF. CDR3 nucleotides: TGTGCCAGCAGTGGACTAGCGGGAGAGACCCAGTACTTC.

This clone was recorded only once. V and J are TRBV6-6 and TRBJ1-3; weak D call: TRBD1 (5 bases). V was trimmed by 2 bases and J by 4 bases, leaving 9 bases between them. This CDR3 is built from 14 residues. In germline, CDR1 is MNHNY, CDR2 SVGAGI (reference sequence). The chain's CDR3 is CASSYQGSGNTIYF. In nucleotides, the CDR3 is TGTGCCAGCAGTTACCAGGGTTCAGGAAACACCATATATTTT.

The V call is TRBV5-6, the J call TRBJ1-6; TRBD1 matches at 9 bases. This CDR3 has 13 amino acids. Germline trimming cut 1 base from V and 13 bases from J; bases unmatched to any gene: 3. The germline V gene has CDR1 SGHDT and CDR2 YYEEEE. In DNA, the CDR3 is TGTGCCAGCAGCTTGAGGACAGGGGCTCCCCTCCACTTT. Protein sequence: CASSLRTGAPLHF.

This sequence joins TRBV24-1 and TRBJ2-5, with TRBD1 identical over 11 bases. Germline lookup yields CDR1 KGHDR and CDR2 SFDVKD. V trimming: 2 bases; J trimming: 3 bases; junction bases outside the gene matches: 4. This CDR3 region has 16 residues. CDR3 in DNA: TGTGCCACCAGTGATTGGAGGACAGGGGGCGAAGAGACCCAGTACTTC. Protein: CATSDWRTGGEETQYF.

The rearrangement links TRBV28 to TRBJ1-4; D is unclear. CDR1 is MDHEN, CDR2 SYDVKM, per germline. Trimming took off 6 bases at V and 3 bases at J, with 14 bases between the two ends. The CDR3 covers 15 residues. DNA of the CDR3: TGTGCCAGCAGCTCGCCAACGAGGGCTAATGAAAAACTGTTTTTT. This sequence encodes CASSSPTRANEKLFF. Variable domain in full (rest from reference TRBV28 and TRBJ1-4): DVKVTQSSRYLVKRTGEKVFLECVQDMDHENMFWYRQDPGLGLRLIYFSYDVKMKEKGDIPEGYSVSREKKERFSLILESASTNQTSMYLCASSSPTRANEKLFFGSGTQLSVL.

This chain joins TRBV5-1 and TRBJ2-1; TRBD2 matches 10 bases. This CDR3 has 15 amino acids. After removal of 2 bases from V and 5 bases from J, the junction contained 4 bases not matched to a gene. Germline V gene lookup returns CDR1 SGHRS and CDR2 YFSETQ. This CDR3 reads CASSLTGTSDNEQFF. The DNA of the CDR3 is TGCGCCAGCAGCTTAACCGGGACTAGCGACAATGAGCAGTTCTTC.

V gene TRBV6-6 combines with J gene TRBJ1-1; 7 nucleotides agree with TRBD1. This CDR3 has 11 residues. The V gene's germline CDR1 is MNHNY and CDR2 SVGAGI (reference sequence). The ends lost 8 bases at V and 6 bases at J; junction bases unmatched: 3. CDR3 coding DNA: TGTGCCAGCCTCAGGGGGGCTGAAGCTTTCTTT. Amino acid sequence: CASLRGAEAFF.

The V and J genes are TRBV10-3 and TRBJ1-1; D remains unclear. CDR1 and CDR2 (germline): ENHRY, SYGVKD. The CDR3 totals 15 residues. V dropped 2 bases and J dropped 0 bases, with 10 bases sitting between them. The CDR3: CAISEGSGMNTEAFF. The CDR3, as DNA: TGTGCCATCAGTGAGGGATCAGGAATGAACACTGAAGCTTTCTTT.

V usage is TRBV19 and J usage is TRBJ2-1, with 10 bases lining up with TRBD2. The CDR3 loop spans 18 amino acids. Germline assignment: CDR1 LNHDA and CDR2 SQIVND (reference sequence). The trim removed 6 bases at V and 2 bases at J, leaving 13 bases unmatched. Here the CDR3 DNA reads TGTGCCAGTAGCCCGGGGCTAGCGGGAGTCGTGGCCTACAATGAGCAGTTCTTC. It specifies CASSPGLAGVVAYNEQFF.

A few counts support this clone. This chain joins TRBV7-9 and TRBJ1-2, with 12 bases identical to TRBD1. J gave up 4 bases and V 4 bases, and 10 bases lay outside the gene matches. The CDR3 has 17 residues. The V gene's germline CDR1 is SEHNR and CDR2 FQNEAQ (reference sequence). CDR3 in amino acids: CASSSVPGQGASYGYTF. The CDR3 nucleotides are TGTGCCAGCAGCTCCGTCCCGGGACAGGGGGCGAGCTATGGCTACACCTTC.

The chain recombines TRBV11-3 with TRBJ2-1; perhaps TRBD1 as D (6 bases). V gave up 0 bases and J gave up 4 bases, with 10 bases separating them. In germline, CDR1 is SGHNT, CDR2 YENEEA. The CDR3 extends over 15 amino acids. This CDR3 is CASSLELGGYNEQFF. The DNA of the CDR3 is TGTGCCAGCAGCTTAGAACTAGGGGGTTACAATGAGCAGTTCTTC.

This clone is large. The V and J genes are TRBV27 and TRBJ2-7; the match to TRBD2 covers 8 bases. V was clipped by 5 bases and J by 5 bases; unmatched bases: 8. The CDR3 totals 14 residues. The germline CDR1 and CDR2 sequences are MNHEY and SMNVEV (reference sequence). The CDR3 sequence: CASSPSGPLDEQYF. CDR3 sequence (DNA): TGTGCCAGCAGTCCTAGCGGGCCCCTCGACGAGCAGTACTTC.

J is TRBJ2-5 and V is TRBV25-1; TRBD1 aligns across 7 bases. Losses at the gene ends were 0 bases for V and 5 bases for J; bases not matched to a gene: 9. The CDR3 is 16 amino acids. Germline V gene lookup returns CDR1 MGHDK and CDR2 SYGVNS. The CDR3 region has the DNA TGTGCCAGCAGTGAATATACGACAGGGTTTCGGGAGACCCAGTACTTC. The encoded protein is CASSEYTTGFRETQYF.

The J gene is TRBJ2-5, the V gene TRBV5-1; TRBD1 matches at 10 bases. The CDR3 consists of 17 residues. Germline-derived CDR1 and CDR2 are SGHRS and YFSETQ. Trimming at V came to 0 bases and at J to 2 bases, leaving 7 bases not matched to a gene. The DNA of the CDR3 is TGCGCCAGCAGCTTGGCCTTGACAGGGGGCCATCAAGAGACCCAGTACTTC. This translates into CASSLALTGGHQETQYF.

This clone has a single count. The chain employs TRBV2 and TRBJ1-6; tentatively, D is TRBD1 (5 bases). Trimming cost V 7 bases and J 3 bases, with 16 bases left between them. CDR1 and CDR2 from the germline V gene are SNHLY and FYNNEI. This CDR3 is built from 16 residues. The CDR3 protein is CASTTGPSHYNSPLHF. The CDR3 DNA sequence: TGTGCCAGCACTACAGGACCGTCACACTATAATTCACCCCTCCACTTT.

The chain recombines TRBV21-1 with TRBJ1-1; the table gives TRBD1 as D, unverified against the DNA. TRBV21-1 is noted as a pseudogene. This CDR3 has 18 residues. CDR3 nucleotide sequence: TGTGCCAGCAGCAAACGGGAAGGACAGACATGCATGAACACTGAAGCTTTCTTT. Encoded protein: CASSKREGQTCMNTEAFF.

This chain's CDR3 is CASSEGQLGNEQFF. CDR3 DNA: TGCGCCAGCAGCGAGGGACAGCTTGGGAATGAGCAGTTCTTC. The chain recombines TRBV5-1 with TRBJ2-1, with 7 bases identical to TRBD1. V lost 4 bases to trimming and J lost 7 bases; unmatched junction nucleotides: 8. Germline V CDR1 and CDR2: SGHRS, YFSETQ. The CDR3 runs to 14 residues.

This chain connects TRBV25-1 to TRBJ2-1, with TRBD1 matching over 7 bases. Germline CDR1 and CDR2: MGHDK and SYGVNS. The CDR3 has 14 residues. The junction had 5 bases not matched to a gene; V was cut back by 3 bases and J by 6 bases. CDR3 residues: CASSDPNRGNEQFF. The CDR3 nucleotides read TGTGCCAGCAGTGACCCAAACAGGGGCAATGAGCAGTTCTTC.

V gene TRBV5-1 combines with J gene TRBJ2-2; D is possibly TRBD1 (7 bases). The germline CDR1 and CDR2 sequences are SGHRS and YFSETQ. The CDR3 totals 15 residues. V lost 3 bases, J lost 6 bases, and 15 bases lay in between. The CDR3 DNA reads as TGCGCCAGCAGCTCAGGAGGGGGCTTTGCCGGGGAGCTGTTTTTT. This translates into CASSSGGGFAGELFF. Full variable domain (outside the CDR3, taken from reference TRBV5-1 and TRBJ2-2): KAGVTQTPRYLIKTRGQQVTLSCSPISGHRSVSWYQQTPGQGLQFLFEYFSETQRNKGNFPGRFSGRQFSNSRSEMNVSTLELGDSALYLCASSSGGGFAGELFFGEGSRLTVL.

This clone is a singleton in its sample. CDR3 DNA sequence: TGTGCCACCAGCAGAGAGAGGGGAGGCTCTGGAAACACCATATATTTT. The encoded protein is CATSRERGGSGNTIYF. The chain combines TRBV15 with TRBJ1-3; D may be TRBD1 (5 bases). This CDR3 is built from 16 residues. With 0 bases removed from V and 0 bases from J, the gap between germline ends came to 9 bases. Germline assignment: CDR1 LNHNV and CDR2 YYDKDF (reference sequence).

This clone has more than one count but fewer than ten. The chain uses TRBV2 and TRBJ2-7, with 11 bases that match TRBD2. Trimming at V came to 5 bases and at J to 8 bases, leaving 5 bases not matched to a gene. CDR1 and CDR2 (germline): SNHLY, FYNNEI. The CDR3 is 13 residues long. For the CDR3, the DNA is TGTGCCAGCAGTCCAACTAGCGGGAGCAAGCAGTACTTC. Its translation: CASSPTSGSKQYF.

The rearrangement joins TRBV24-1 to TRBJ2-3; TRBD1 is a possible D gene (5 bases). Trimming took off 4 bases at V and 3 bases at J, with 13 bases between the two ends. Looked up from germline, CDR1 is KGHDR and CDR2 is SFDVKD. The CDR3 length is 15 residues. The chain's CDR3 is CATSDPEQGTDTQYF. The CDR3 DNA is TGTGCCACCAGTGACCCCGAGCAGGGTACAGATACGCAGTATTTT.

The V and J genes are TRBV5-1 and TRBJ2-1; 10 bases agree with TRBD1. In germline, CDR1 is SGHRS, CDR2 YFSETQ. CDR3 length equals 16 residues. Trimming removed 4 bases from V and 4 bases from J; junction bases left unmatched: 8. The CDR3 DNA reads as TGCGCCAGCAGCGGGTCCGGGACAGGGGATTACAATGAGCAGTTCTTC. Protein product: CASSGSGTGDYNEQFF.